What follows are 6 T cell receptor beta chains derived from one specimen sequenced in a study of human T cells and chemical hapten exposure (dated by TCRdb to the early 2020s). This specimen's time point label, per the study, means: pre-sensitization, week 0. The intended sense of this specimen's treatment or condition label: therapeutic diphenylcyclopropenone sensitization with weekly scalp DPC. Preparation of the library involved RACE. TCRdb lists the instrument as NextSeq 500. The raw public data were reprocessed by TCRdb itself: fastp quality trimming at Q25, MiXCR clonotype calling, in-frame beta chains only. Each CDR3 protein appears once, grouped with its most common genes and DNA. Across this sample there are 95,000 to 150,000 distinct CDR3 sequences, with approximately 13% seen only once. 2.5% to 3.5% of the sample rests with the top ten. Material: whole blood, obtained in connection with sensitization to the hapten diphenylcyclopropenone (DPC). The receptors derive from a woman under 30 with alopecia areata. Some clones in this sample may be carry-over from other donors' samples.

This clonotype was observed a handful of times. The chain is built from TRBV6-5 and TRBJ2-7; possibly TRBD2 for D (5 bases). CDR1 and CDR2 (germline): MNHEY, SVGAGI. Trimming stripped 7 bases from V and 1 base from J, with 20 bases between. The CDR3 totals 16 residues. CDR3 protein: CASKANSGIGSYEQYF. The CDR3 DNA sequence: TGTGCCAGCAAAGCCAACTCGGGGATCGGGTCCTACGAGCAGTACTTC.

This clonotype was detected many times. J is TRBJ1-2 and V is TRBV9; the match to TRBD1 covers 9 bases. J gave up 6 bases and V 0 bases, and 6 bases lay outside the gene matches. This CDR3 has 15 residues. Germline V gene sequence: CDR1 SGDLS, CDR2 YYNGEE. CDR3 region: CASSVDSRTGDGYTF. The CDR3 bases are TGTGCCAGCAGCGTAGACTCCCGGACAGGGGATGGCTACACCTTC.

This clonotype was seen a handful of times. The chain couples TRBV5-1 to TRBJ2-2; D uncertain. V lost 0 bases and J lost 7, with 10 bases in between. Germline V lookup: CDR1 SGHRS, CDR2 YFSETQ. The CDR3 totals 14 residues. The CDR3 region is CASSLGTSSGELFF. In DNA form, the CDR3 reads TGCGCCAGCAGCTTGGGCACCTCCAGCGGGGAGCTGTTTTTT.

Many counts were recorded for this clonotype. V usage is TRBV12-3 or TRBV12-4 and J usage is TRBJ1-5; 8 bases match TRBD1. The CDR3 is made up of 14 amino acids. The trim removed 5 bases at V and 4 bases at J, leaving 4 bases unmatched. CDR3: CASSRTGRNQPQHF. CDR3 in DNA: TGTGCCAGCAGTCGGACAGGGAGGAATCAGCCCCAGCATTTT.

V and J are TRBV11-2 and TRBJ2-2, with a possible D match to TRBD1 (7 bases). CDR1 and CDR2 from the germline V gene are SGHAT and FQNNGV. The CDR3 sequence is 16 residues long. With 2 bases removed from V and 4 bases from J, the gap between germline ends came to 14 bases. DNA of the CDR3: TGTGCCAGCAGCTTACTCGGGACAGCGGGCACCGGGGAGCTGTTTTTT. Its translation is CASSLLGTAGTGELFF.

This clonotype was observed a handful of times. This sequence joins TRBV27 and TRBJ2-1; 9 bases map to TRBD1. Per germline, CDR1 MNHEY and CDR2 SMNVEV (reference sequence). V was clipped by 6 bases and J by 4 bases; unmatched bases: 7. This CDR3 has 15 residues. CDR3 amino acids: CASRHGTGPYNEQFF. The CDR3 DNA reads as TGTGCCAGCAGGCACGGGACAGGGCCTTACAATGAGCAGTTCTTC.